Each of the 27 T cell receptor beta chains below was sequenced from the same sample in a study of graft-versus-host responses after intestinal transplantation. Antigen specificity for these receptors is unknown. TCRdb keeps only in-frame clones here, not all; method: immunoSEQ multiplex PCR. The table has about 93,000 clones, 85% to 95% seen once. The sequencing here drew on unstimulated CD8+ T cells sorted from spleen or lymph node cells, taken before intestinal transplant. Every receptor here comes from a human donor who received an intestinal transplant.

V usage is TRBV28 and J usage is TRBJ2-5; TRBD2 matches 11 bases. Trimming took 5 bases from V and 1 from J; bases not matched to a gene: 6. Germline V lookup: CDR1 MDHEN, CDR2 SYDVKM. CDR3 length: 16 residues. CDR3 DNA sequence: TGTGCCAGCAGTGGCGGGACTAGCGGAAGCCAAGAGACCCAGTACTTC. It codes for CASSGGTSGSQETQYF.

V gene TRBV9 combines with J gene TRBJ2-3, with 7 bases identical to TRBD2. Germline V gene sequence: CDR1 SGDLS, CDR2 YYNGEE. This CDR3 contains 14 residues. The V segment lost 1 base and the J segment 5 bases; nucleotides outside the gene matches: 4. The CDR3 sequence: CASSVWEGGDTQYF. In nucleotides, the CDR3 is TGTGCCAGCAGCGTATGGGAGGGTGGAGATACGCAGTATTTT.

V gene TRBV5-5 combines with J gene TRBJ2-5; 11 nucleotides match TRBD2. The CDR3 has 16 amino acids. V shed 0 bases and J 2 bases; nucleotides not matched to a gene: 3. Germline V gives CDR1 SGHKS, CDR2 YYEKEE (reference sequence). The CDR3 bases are TGTGCCAGCAGCTTGGTACCTAGCGGGGGGCAAGAGACCCAGTACTTC. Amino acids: CASSLVPSGGQETQYF. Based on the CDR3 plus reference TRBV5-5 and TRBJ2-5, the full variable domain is DAGVTQSPTHLIKTRGQQVTLRCSPISGHKSVSWYQQVLGQGPQFIFQYYEKEERGRGNFPDRFSARQFPNYSSELNVNALLLGDSALYLCASSLVPSGGQETQYFGPGTRLLVL.

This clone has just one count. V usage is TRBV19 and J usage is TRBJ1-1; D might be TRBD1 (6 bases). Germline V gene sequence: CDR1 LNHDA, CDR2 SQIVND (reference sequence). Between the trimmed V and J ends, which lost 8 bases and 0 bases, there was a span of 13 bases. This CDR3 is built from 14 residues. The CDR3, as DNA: TGTGCCAGTTCGGAAGGACAGATGAACACTGAAGCTTTCTTT. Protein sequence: CASSEGQMNTEAFF.

For the CDR3, the DNA is TGTGCCAGCAGCTTAGGAACTAGTTCCTACAATGAGCAGTTCTTC. Amino acids: CASSLGTSSYNEQFF. V and J are TRBV11-3 and TRBJ2-1; perhaps TRBD2 as D (5 bases). The CDR3 length is 15 residues. Germline assignment: CDR1 SGHNT and CDR2 YENEEA. Trimming shortened V by 1 base and J by 1 base, and 8 bases separated the two germline ends.

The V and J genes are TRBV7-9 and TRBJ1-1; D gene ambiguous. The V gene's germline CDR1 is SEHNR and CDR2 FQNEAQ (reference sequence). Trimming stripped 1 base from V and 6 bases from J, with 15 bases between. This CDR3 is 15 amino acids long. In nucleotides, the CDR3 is TGTGCCAGCAGCTTAGTCGATGGGAGGAGCGCTGAAGCTTTCTTT. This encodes CASSLVDGRSAEAFF.

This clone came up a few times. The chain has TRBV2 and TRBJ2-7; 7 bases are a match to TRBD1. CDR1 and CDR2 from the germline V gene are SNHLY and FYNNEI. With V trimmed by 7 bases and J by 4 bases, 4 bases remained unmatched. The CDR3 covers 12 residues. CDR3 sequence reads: CASTGTAYEQYF. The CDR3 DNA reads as TGTGCCAGCACCGGGACAGCTTACGAGCAGTACTTC. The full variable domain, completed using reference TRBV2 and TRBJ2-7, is EPEVTQTPSHQVTQMGQEVILRCVPISNHLYFYWYRQILGQKVEFLVSFYNNEISEKSEIFDDQFSVERPDGSNFTLKIRSTKLEDSAMYFCASTGTAYEQYFGPGTRLTVT.

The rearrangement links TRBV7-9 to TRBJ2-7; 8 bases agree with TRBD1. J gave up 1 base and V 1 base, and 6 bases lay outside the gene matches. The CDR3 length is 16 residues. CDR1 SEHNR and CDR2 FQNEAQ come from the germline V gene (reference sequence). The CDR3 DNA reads TGTGCCAGCAGCTTAGGGACAGGGAGCCAATCCTACGAGCAGTACTTC. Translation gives CASSLGTGSQSYEQYF. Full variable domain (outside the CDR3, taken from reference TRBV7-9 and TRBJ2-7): DTGVSQNPRHKITKRGQNVTFRCDPISEHNRLYWYRQTLGQGPEFLTYFQNEAQLEKSRLLSDRFSAERPKGSFSTLEIQRTEQGDSAMYLCASSLGTGSQSYEQYFGPGTRLTVT.

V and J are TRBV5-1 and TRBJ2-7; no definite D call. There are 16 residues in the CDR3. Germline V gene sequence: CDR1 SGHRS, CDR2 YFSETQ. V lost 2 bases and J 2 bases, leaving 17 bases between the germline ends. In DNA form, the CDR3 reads TGCGCCAGCAGCTTAAGATTCCTCAGACATACCTACGAGCAGTACTTC. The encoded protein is CASSLRFLRHTYEQYF.

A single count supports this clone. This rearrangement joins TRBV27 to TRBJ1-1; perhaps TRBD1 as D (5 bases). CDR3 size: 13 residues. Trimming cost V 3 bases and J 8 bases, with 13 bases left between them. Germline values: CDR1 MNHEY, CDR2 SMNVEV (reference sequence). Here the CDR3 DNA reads TGTGCCAGCAGTTTCGATGGGGGGAGCGAAGCTTTCTTT. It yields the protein CASSFDGGSEAFF.

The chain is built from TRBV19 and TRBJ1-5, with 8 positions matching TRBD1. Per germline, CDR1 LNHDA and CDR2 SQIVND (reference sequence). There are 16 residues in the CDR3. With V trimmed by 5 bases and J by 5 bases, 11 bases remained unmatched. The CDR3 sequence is CASSVPYRGIDQPQHF. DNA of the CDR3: TGTGCCAGTAGTGTACCCTACAGGGGGATAGATCAGCCCCAGCATTTT.

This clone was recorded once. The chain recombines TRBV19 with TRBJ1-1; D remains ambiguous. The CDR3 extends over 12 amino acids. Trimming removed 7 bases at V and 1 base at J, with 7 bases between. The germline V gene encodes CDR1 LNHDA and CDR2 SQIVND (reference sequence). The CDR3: CASNVQNTEAFF. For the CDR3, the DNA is TGTGCCAGTAATGTACAGAACACTGAAGCTTTCTTT.

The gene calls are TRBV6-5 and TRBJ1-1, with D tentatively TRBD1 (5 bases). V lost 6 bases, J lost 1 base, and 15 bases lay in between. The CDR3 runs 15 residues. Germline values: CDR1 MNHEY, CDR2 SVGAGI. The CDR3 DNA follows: TGTGCCAGCAGCAAAAACGGGGGAGGGAACACTGAAGCTTTCTTT. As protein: CASSKNGGGNTEAFF.

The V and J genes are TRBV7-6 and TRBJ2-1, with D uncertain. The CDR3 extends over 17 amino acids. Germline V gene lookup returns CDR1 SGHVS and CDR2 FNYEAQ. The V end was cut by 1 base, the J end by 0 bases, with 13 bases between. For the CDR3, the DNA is TGTGCCAGCAGCTTAGTTGCAGGTGAGAGCTCCTACAATGAGCAGTTCTTC. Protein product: CASSLVAGESSYNEQFF.

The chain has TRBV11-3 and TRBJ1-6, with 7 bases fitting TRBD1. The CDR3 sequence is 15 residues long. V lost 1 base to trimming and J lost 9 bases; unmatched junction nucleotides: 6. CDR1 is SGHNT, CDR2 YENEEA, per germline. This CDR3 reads CASSLGQGYRSPLHF. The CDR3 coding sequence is TGTGCCAGCAGCTTAGGACAGGGATACCGTTCACCCCTCCACTTT. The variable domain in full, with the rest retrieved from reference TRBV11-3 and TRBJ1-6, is EAGVVQSPRYKIIEKKQPVAFWCNPISGHNTLYWYLQNLGQGPELLIRYENEEAVDDSQLPKDRFSAERLKGVDSTLKIQPAELGDSAVYLCASSLGQGYRSPLHFGNGTRLTVT.

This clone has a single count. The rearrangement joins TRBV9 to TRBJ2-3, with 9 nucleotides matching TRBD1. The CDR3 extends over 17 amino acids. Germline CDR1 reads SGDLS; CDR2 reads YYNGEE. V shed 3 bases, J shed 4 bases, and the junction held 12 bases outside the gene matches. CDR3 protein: CASSDPTGGAFADTQYF. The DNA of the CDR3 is TGTGCCAGCAGCGACCCAACAGGGGGCGCCTTCGCAGATACGCAGTATTTT. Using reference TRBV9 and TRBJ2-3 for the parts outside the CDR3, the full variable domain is DSGVTQTPKHLITATGQRVTLRCSPRSGDLSVYWYQQSLDQGLQFLIQYYNGEERAKGNILERFSAQQFPDLHSELNLSSLELGDSALYFCASSDPTGGAFADTQYFGPGTRLTVL.

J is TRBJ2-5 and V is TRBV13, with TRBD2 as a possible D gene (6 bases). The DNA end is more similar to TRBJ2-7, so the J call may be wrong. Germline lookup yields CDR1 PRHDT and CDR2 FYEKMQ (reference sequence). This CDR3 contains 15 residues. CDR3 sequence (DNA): TGTGCCAGCAGCGCCGACAGCGGGCGAACCTACGAGCAGTACTTC. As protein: CASSADSGRTYEQYF.

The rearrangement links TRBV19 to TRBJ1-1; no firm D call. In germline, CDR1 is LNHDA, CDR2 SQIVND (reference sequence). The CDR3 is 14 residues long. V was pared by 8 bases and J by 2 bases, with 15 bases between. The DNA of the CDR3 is TGTGCCAGTGCCCAGACGGGAGCTAACACTGAAGCTTTCTTT. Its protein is CASAQTGANTEAFF. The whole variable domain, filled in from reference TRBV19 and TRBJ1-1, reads DGGITQSPKYLFRKEGQNVTLSCEQNLNHDAMYWYRQDPGQGLRLIYYSQIVNDFQKGDIAEGYSVSREKKESFPLTVTSAQKNPTAFYLCASAQTGANTEAFFGQGTRLTVV.

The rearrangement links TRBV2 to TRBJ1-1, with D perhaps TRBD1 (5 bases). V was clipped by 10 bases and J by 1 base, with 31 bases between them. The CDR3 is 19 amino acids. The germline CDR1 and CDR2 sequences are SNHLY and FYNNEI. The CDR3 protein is CATPPTDGASQDPNTEAFF. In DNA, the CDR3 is TGTGCCACTCCCCCCACGGATGGGGCTTCCCAGGACCCGAACACTGAAGCTTTCTTT.

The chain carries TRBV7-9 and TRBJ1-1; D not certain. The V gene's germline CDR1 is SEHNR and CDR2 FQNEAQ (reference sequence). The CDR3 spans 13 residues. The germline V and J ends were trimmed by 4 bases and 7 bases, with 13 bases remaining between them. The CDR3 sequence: CASSSVSASEAFF. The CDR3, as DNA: TGTGCCAGCAGCTCCGTTAGTGCAAGTGAAGCTTTCTTT.

CDR3 bases: TGTGCCAGCAGCCCCCGGGACAGGGAAGTTTTAGGGGGATATGGCTACACCTTC. This gives the protein CASSPRDREVLGGYGYTF. The V gene is TRBV2, the J gene TRBJ1-2; 9 bases align to TRBD1. CDR1 and CDR2 from the germline V gene are SNHLY and FYNNEI. The J segment lost 5 bases and the V segment lost 6 bases, leaving 19 bases of the junction unmatched. CDR3 size: 18 residues.

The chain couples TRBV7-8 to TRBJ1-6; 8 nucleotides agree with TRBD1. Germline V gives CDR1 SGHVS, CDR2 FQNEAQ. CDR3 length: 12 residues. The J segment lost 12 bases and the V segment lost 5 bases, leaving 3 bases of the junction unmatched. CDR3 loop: CASSQDRGPLHF. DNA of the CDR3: TGTGCCAGCAGCCAAGACAGGGGACCCCTCCACTTT. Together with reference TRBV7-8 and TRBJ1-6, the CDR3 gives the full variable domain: GAGVSQSPRYKVAKRGQDVALRCDPISGHVSLFWYQQALGQGPEFLTYFQNEAQLDKSGLPSDRFFAERPEGSVSTLKIQRTQQEDSAVYLCASSQDRGPLHFGNGTRLTVT.

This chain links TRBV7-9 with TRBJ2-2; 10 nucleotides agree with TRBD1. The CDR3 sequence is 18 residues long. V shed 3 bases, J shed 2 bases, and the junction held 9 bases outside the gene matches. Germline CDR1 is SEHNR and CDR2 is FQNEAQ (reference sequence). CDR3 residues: CASSLPGQGPPNTGELFF. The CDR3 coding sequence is TGTGCCAGCAGCTTGCCGGGACAGGGGCCACCTAACACCGGGGAGCTGTTTTTT.

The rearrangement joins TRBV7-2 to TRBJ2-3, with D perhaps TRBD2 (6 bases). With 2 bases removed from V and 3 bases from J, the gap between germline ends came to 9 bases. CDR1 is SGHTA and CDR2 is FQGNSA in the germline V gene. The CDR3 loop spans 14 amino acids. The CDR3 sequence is CASSLSGETDTQYF. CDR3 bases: TGTGCCAGCAGCTTATCGGGGGAAACAGATACGCAGTATTTT. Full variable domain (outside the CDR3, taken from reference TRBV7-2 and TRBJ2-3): GAGVSQSPSNKVTEKGKDVELRCDPISGHTALYWYRQSLGQGLEFLIYFQGNSAPDKSGLPSDRFSAERTGGSVSTLTIQRTQQEDSAVYLCASSLSGETDTQYFGPGTRLTVL.

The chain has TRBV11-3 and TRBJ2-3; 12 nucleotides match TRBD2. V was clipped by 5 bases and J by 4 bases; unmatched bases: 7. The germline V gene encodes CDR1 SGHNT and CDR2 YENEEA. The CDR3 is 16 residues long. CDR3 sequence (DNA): TGTGCCAGCAGCATGCGGACTAGCGGGGCGCCAGATACGCAGTATTTT. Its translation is CASSMRTSGAPDTQYF. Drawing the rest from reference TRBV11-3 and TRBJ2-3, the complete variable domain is EAGVVQSPRYKIIEKKQPVAFWCNPISGHNTLYWYLQNLGQGPELLIRYENEEAVDDSQLPKDRFSAERLKGVDSTLKIQPAELGDSAVYLCASSMRTSGAPDTQYFGPGTRLTVL.

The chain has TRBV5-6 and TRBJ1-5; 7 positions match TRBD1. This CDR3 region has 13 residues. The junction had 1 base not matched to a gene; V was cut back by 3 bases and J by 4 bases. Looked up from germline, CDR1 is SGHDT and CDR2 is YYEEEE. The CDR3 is CASSSTGNQPQHF. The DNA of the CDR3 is TGTGCCAGCAGCTCGACAGGGAATCAGCCCCAGCATTTT.

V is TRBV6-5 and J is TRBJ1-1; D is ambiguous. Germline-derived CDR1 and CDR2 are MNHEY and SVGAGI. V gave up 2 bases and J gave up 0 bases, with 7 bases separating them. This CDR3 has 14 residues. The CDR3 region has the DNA TGTGCCAGCAGTTACCAACAGTTGAACACTGAAGCTTTCTTT. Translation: CASSYQQLNTEAFF.